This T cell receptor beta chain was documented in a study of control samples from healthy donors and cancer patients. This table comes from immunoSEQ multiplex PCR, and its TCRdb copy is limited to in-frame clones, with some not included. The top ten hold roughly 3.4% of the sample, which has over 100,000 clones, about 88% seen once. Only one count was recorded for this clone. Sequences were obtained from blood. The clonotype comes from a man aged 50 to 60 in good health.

CDR3 nucleotides: TGTGCCAGCAGCTTACTCGGGACAGGGACCTACGAGCAGTACTTC. Its protein product is CASSLLGTGTYEQYF. V usage is TRBV7-9 and J usage is TRBJ2-7; TRBD1 matches 9 bases. CDR1 is SEHNR and CDR2 is FQNEAQ in the germline V gene (reference sequence). CDR3 length equals 15 residues. Trimming removed 2 bases from V and 2 bases from J; junction bases left unmatched: 4. Together with reference TRBV7-9 and TRBJ2-7, the CDR3 gives the full variable domain: DTGVSQNPRHKITKRGQNVTFRCDPISEHNRLYWYRQTLGQGPEFLTYFQNEAQLEKSRLLSDRFSAERPKGSFSTLEIQRTEQGDSAMYLCASSLLGTGTYEQYFGPGTRLTVT.